Below are 3 T cell receptor beta chains sequenced from a single sample in a study of blood T cell repertoires in COVID-19 (dated by TCRdb to about 2020). The library was prepared using the immunoSEQ multiplex PCR assay. TCRdb took over this immuneACCESS table, retaining in-frame rearrangements with V and J assigned. Such tables are incomplete; in checked studies, under half of the missing clones stem from an unresolved V gene, and the remainder is unexplained. The sample table records about 250,000 clones; approximately 90% of these occur just once. The ten largest account for less than 3% of the sample. Input material: PBMCs or T cells enriched from blood (not recorded which). The receptors derive from a woman aged 50 to 60 who had recovered from COVID-19.

DNA of the CDR3: TGTGCCTCAACGGCCGGGACAGTCAGTTCACCCCTCCACTTT. This translates into CASTAGTVSSPLHF. The V call is TRBV6-5, the J call TRBJ1-6; 7 bases are a match to TRBD1. This CDR3 is built from 14 residues. J lost 9 bases, V lost 11 bases, and 13 bases had no gene match. Germline CDR1 MNHEY, CDR2 SVGAGI.

The rearrangement joins TRBV6-5 to TRBJ1-4; TRBD1 aligns across 7 bases. CDR1 is MNHEY, CDR2 SVGAGI, per germline. The length of the CDR3 is 15 residues. The trim removed 5 bases at V and 8 bases at J, leaving 11 bases unmatched. The CDR3 sequence is CASSRLPSTGEKLFF. CDR3 coding DNA: TGTGCCAGCAGTAGACTACCATCGACAGGGGAAAAACTGTTTTTT.

This rearrangement joins TRBV14 to TRBJ2-1, with 8 bases identical to TRBD2. Germline V lookup: CDR1 SGHDN, CDR2 FVKESK. The CDR3 is made up of 15 amino acids. Losses at the gene ends were 4 bases for V and 9 bases for J; bases not matched to a gene: 11. The DNA for the CDR3 is TGTGCCAGCAGCCGGGCCACGGGAGGGTGGGGTGAGCAGTTCTTC. It yields the protein CASSRATGGWGEQFF. The variable domain in full, with the rest retrieved from reference TRBV14 and TRBJ2-1, is EAGVTQFPSHSVIEKGQTVTLRCDPISGHDNLYWYRRVMGKEIKFLLHFVKESKQDESGMPNNRFLAERTGGTYSTLKVQPAELEDSGVYFCASSRATGGWGEQFFGPGTRLTVL.